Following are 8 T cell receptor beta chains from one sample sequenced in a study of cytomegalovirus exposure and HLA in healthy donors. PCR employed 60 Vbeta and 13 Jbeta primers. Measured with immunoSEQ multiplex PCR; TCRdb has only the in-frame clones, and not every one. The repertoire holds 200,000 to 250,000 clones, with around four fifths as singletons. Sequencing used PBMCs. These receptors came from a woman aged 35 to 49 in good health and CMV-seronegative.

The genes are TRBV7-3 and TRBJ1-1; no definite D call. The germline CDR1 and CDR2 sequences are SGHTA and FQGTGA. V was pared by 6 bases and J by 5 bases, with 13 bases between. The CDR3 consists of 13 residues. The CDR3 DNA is TGTGCCAGCAGTACAACCGGGAGAACTGAAGCTTTCTTT. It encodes CASSTTGRTEAFF.

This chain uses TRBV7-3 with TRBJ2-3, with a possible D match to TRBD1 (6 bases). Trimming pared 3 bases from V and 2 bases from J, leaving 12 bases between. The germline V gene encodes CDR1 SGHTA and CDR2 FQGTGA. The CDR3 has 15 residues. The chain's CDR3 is CASSFRGDHTDTQYF. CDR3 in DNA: TGTGCCAGCAGCTTCAGGGGAGACCACACAGATACGCAGTATTTT.

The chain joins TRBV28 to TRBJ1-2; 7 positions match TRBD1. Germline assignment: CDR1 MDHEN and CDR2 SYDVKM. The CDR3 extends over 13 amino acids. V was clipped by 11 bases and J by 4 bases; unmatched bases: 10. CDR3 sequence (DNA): TGTGCCGAGCGCCAGGGGGAAGGCTATGGCTACACCTTC. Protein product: CAERQGEGYGYTF.

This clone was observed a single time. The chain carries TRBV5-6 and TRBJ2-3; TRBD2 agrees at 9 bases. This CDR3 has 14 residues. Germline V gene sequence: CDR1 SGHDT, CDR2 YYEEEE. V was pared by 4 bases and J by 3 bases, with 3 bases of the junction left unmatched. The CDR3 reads CASSVAGVTDTQYF. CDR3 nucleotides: TGTGCCAGCAGCGTAGCGGGAGTAACAGATACGCAGTATTTT.

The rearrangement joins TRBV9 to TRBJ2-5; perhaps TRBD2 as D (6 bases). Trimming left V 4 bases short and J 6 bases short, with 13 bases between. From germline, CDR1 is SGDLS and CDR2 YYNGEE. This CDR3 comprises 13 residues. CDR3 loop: CASSPGLSQTQYF. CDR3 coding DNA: TGTGCCAGCAGCCCGGGACTGTCCCAGACCCAGTACTTC.

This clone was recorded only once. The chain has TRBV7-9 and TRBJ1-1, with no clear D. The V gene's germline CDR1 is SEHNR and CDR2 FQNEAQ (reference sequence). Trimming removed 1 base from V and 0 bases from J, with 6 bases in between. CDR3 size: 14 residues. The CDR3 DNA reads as TGTGCCAGCAGCTTAGGGGAGATGAACACTGAAGCTTTCTTT. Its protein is CASSLGEMNTEAFF.

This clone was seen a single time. The CDR3 loop reads CASSSPLGRIPRPQHF. In nucleotides, the CDR3 is TGTGCCAGCAGTTCCCCCCTGGGGAGGATTCCGAGGCCCCAGCATTTT. The chain is built from TRBV28 and TRBJ1-5, with D uncertain. Germline V CDR1 and CDR2: MDHEN, SYDVKM. The CDR3 spans 16 residues. The V end lost 4 bases, the J end lost 9 bases, and 22 bases lay between the germline ends. Variable domain in full (rest from reference TRBV28 and TRBJ1-5): DVKVTQSSRYLVKRTGEKVFLECVQDMDHENMFWYRQDPGLGLRLIYFSYDVKMKEKGDIPEGYSVSREKKERFSLILESASTNQTSMYLCASSSPLGRIPRPQHFGDGTRLSIL.

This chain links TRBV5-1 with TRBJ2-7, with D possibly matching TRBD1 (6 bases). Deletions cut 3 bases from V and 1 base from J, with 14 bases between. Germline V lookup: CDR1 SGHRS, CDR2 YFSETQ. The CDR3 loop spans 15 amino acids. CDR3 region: CASSSTGMASYEQYF. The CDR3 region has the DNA TGCGCCAGCAGCTCAACAGGGATGGCGTCCTACGAGCAGTACTTC.